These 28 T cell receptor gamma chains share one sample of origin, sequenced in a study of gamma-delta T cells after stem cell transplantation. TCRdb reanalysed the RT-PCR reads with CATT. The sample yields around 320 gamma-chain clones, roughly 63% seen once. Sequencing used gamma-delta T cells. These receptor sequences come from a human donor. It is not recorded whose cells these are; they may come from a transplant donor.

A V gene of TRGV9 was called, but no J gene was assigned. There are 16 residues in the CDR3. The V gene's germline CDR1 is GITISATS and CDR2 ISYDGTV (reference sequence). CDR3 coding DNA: TGTGCCTTGGGGGAGGTGCAAGAGTTGGGCAAAAAAATAAAGGTATTT. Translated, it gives CALGEVQELGKKIKVF.

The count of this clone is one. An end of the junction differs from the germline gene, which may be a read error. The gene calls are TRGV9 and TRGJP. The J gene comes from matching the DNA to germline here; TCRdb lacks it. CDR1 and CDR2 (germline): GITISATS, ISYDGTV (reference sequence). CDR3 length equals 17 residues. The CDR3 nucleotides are TGCGCCTTGTGGGAGGGCTACCAAGAGTTGGGCAAAAAAATCAAGGTATTT. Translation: CALWEGYQELGKKIKVF.

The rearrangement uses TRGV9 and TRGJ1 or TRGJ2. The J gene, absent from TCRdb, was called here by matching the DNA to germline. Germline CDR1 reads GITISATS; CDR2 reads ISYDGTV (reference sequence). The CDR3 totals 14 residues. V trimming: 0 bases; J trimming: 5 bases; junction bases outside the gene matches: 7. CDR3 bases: TGTGCCTTGTGGGAGGTGCGGCGAGATTATAAGAAACTCTTT. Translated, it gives CALWEVRRDYKKLF.

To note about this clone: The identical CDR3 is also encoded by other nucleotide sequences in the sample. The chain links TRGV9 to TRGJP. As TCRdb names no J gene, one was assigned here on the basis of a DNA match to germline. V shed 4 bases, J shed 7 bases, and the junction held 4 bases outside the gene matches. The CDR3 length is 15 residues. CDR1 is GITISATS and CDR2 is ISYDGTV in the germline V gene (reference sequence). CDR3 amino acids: CALWESELGKKIKVF. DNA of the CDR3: TGTGCCTTGTGGGAAAGTGAGTTGGGCAAAAAAATCAAGGTATTT.

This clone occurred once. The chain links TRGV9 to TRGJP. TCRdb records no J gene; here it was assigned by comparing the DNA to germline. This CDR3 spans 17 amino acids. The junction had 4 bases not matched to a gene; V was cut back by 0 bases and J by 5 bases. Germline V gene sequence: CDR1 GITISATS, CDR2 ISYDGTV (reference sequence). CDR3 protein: CALWEVKEELGKKIKVF. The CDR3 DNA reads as TGTGCCTTGTGGGAGGTGAAGGAAGAGTTGGGCAAAAAAATCAAGGTATTT.

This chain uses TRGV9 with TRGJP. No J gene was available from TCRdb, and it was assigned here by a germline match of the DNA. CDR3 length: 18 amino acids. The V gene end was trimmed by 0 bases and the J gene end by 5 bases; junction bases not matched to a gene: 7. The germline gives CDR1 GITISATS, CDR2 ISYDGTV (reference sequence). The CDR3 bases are TGTGCCTTGTGGGAGGTGCCCCAAAAAGAGTTGGGCAAAAAAATCAAGGTATTT. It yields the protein CALWEVPQKELGKKIKVF.

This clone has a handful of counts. CDR3 nucleotides: TGTGCCTTGTGGGGTCCCCAAGAGTTGGGCAAAAAAATCAAGGTATTT. Encoded protein: CALWGPQELGKKIKVF. The J gene is TRGJP, the V gene TRGV9. Assignment of the J gene here rests on matching the DNA to germline, because TCRdb gives none. CDR3 length: 16 residues. V gave up 5 bases and J gave up 4 bases; unmatched junction bases: 5. Germline-derived CDR1 and CDR2 are GITISATS and ISYDGTV (reference sequence).

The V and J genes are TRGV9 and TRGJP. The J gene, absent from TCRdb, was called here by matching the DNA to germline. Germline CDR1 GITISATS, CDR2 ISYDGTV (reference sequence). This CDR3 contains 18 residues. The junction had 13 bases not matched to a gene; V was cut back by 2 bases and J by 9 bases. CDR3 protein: CALWEGAKKRLGKKIKVF. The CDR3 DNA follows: TGTGCCTTGTGGGAGGGGGCCAAGAAAAGGTTGGGCAAAAAAATCAAGGTATTT.

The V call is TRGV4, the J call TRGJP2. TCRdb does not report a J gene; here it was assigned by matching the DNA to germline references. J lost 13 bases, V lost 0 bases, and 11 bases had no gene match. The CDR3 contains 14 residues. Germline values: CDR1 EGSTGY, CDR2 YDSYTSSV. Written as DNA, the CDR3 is TGTGCCACCTGGGATGGGCTCATGCCCTTGATCAAGACGTTT. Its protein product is CATWDGLMPLIKTF.

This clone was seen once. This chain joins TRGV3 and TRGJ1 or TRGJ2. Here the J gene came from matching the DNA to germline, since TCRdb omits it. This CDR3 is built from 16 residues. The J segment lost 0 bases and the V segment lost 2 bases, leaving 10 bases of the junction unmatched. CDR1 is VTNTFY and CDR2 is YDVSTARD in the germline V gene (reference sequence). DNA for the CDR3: TGTGCCACCTGGGACAAACACGGCAGGAATTATTATAAGAAACTCTTT. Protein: CATWDKHGRNYYKKLF.

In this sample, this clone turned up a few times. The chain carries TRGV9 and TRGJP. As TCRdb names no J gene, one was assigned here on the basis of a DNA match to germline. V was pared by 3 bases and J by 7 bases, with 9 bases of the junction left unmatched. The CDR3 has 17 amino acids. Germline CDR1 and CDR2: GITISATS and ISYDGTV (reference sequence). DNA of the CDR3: TGTGCCTTGTGGGAGTTACACCCCGAGTTGGGCAAAAAAATCAAGGTATTT. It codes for CALWELHPELGKKIKVF.

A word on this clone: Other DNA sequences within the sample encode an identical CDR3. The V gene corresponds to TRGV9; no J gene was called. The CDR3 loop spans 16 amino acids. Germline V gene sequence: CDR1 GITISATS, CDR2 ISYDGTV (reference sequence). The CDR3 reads CALWEAQELGKKIKVF. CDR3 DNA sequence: TGTGCCTTGTGGGAGGCACAAGAGTTGGGCAAAAAAATCAAAGTATTT.

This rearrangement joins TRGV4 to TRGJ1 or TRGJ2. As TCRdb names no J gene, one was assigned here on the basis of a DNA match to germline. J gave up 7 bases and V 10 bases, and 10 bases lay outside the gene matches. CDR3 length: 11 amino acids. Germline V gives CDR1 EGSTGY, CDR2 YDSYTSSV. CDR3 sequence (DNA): TGTGCCACGGGGCGGAAATATAAGAAACTCTTT. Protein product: CATGRKYKKLF.

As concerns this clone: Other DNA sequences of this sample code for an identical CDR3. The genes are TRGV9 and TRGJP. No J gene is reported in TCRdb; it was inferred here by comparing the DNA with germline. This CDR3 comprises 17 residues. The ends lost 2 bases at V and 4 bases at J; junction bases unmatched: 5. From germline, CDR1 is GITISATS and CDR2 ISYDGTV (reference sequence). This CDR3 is CALWEAPQELGKKIKVF. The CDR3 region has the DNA TGTGCCTTGTGGGAGGCCCCACAAGAGTTGGGCAAAAAAATCAAGGTATTT.

CDR3 in DNA: TGTGCCTTGTGGGACCCGCAAGAGTTGGGCAAAAAAATCAAGGTATTT. It specifies CALWDPQELGKKIKVF. V is TRGV9 and J is TRGJP. Since TCRdb gives no J gene, matching the DNA to germline was used here to assign it. Trimming took 4 bases from V and 3 from J; bases not matched to a gene: 3. This CDR3 has 16 residues. CDR1 and CDR2 (germline): GITISATS, ISYDGTV (reference sequence).

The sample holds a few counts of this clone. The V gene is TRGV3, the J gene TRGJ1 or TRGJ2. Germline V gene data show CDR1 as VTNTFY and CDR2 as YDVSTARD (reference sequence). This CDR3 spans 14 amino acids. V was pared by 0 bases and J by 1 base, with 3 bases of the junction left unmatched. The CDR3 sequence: CATWDRPNYYKKLF. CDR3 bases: TGTGCCACCTGGGACAGGCCAAATTATTATAAGAAACTCTTT.

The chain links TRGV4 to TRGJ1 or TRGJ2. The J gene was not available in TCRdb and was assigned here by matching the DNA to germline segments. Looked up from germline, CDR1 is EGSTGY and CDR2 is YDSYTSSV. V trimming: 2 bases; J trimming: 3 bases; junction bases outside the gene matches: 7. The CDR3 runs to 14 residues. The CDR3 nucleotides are TGTGCCACCTGGGATGCACCAGTTTATTATAAGAAACTCTTT. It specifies CATWDAPVYYKKLF.

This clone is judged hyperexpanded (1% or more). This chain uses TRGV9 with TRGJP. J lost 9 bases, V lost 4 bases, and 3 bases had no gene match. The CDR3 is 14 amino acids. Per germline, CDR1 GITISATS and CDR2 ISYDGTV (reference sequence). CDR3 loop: CALWEGLGKKIKVF. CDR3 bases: TGTGCCTTGTGGGAAGGGTTGGGCAAAAAAATCAAGGTATTT.

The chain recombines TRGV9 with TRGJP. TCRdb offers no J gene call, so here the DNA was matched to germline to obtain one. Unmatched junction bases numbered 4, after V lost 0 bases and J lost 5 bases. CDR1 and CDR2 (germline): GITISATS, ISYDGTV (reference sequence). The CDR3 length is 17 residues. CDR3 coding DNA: TGTGCCTTGTGGGAGGTGCAAAAAGAGTTGGGCAAAAAAATCAAGGTATTT. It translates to CALWEVQKELGKKIKVF.

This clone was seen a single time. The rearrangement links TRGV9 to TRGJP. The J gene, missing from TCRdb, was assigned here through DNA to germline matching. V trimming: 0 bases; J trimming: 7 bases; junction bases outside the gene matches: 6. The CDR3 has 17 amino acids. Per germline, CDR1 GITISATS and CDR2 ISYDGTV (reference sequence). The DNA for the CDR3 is TGTGCCTTGTGGGAGGTGCGATCCGAGTTGGGCAAAAAAATCAAGGTATTT. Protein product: CALWEVRSELGKKIKVF.

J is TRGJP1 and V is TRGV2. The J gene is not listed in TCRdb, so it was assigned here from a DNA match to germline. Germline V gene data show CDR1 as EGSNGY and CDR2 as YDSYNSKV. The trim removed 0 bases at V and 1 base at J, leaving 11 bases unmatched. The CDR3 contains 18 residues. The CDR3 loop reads CATWDGPRVGTTGWFKIF. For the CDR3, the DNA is TGTGCCACCTGGGACGGGCCTAGGGTAGGTACCACTGGTTGGTTCAAGATATTT.

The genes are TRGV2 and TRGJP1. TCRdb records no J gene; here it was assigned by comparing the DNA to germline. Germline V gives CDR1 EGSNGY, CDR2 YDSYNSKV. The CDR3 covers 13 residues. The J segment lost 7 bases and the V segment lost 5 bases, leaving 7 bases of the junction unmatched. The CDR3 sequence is CATWVPHGWFKIF. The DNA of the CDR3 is TGTGCCACCTGGGTCCCCCATGGTTGGTTCAAGATATTT.

The CDR3: CALWEGRKKLF. The CDR3 nucleotides are TGTGCCTTGTGGGAGGGTCGTAAGAAACTCTTT. The V gene is TRGV9, the J gene TRGJ1 or TRGJ2. TCRdb lists no J gene, so it was determined here by aligning the DNA to germline. The V gene end was trimmed by 2 bases and the J gene end by 9 bases; junction bases not matched to a gene: 4. CDR3 length equals 11 residues. Germline values: CDR1 GITISATS, CDR2 ISYDGTV (reference sequence).

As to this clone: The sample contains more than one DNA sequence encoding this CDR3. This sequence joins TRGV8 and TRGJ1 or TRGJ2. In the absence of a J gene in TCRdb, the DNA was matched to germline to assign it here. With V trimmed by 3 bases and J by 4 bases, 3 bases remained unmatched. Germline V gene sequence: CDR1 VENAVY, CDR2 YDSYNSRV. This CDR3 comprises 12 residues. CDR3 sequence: CATWDPYYKKLF. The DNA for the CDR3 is TGTGCCACCTGGGATCCGTATTATAAGAAACTCTTT.

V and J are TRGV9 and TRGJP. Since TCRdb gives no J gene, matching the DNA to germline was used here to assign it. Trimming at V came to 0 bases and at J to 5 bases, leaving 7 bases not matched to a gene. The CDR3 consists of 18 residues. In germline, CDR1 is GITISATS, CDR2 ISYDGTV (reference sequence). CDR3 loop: CALWEVRPEELGKKIKVF. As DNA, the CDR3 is TGTGCCTTGTGGGAGGTGCGACCTGAAGAGTTGGGCAAAAAAATCAAGGTATTT.

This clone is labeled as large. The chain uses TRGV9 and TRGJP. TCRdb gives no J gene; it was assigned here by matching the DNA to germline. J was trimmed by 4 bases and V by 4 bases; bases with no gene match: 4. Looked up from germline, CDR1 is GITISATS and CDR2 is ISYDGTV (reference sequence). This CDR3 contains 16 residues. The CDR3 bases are TGTGCCTTGTGGGACGCACAAGAGTTGGGCAAAAAAATCAAGGTATTT. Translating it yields CALWDAQELGKKIKVF.

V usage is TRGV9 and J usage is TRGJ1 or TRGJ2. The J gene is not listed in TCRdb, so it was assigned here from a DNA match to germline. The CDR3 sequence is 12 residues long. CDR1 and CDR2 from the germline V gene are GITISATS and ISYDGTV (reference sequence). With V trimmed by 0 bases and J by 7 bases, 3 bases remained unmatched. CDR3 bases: TGTGCCTTGTGGGAGGTGCAATATAAGAAACTCTTT. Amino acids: CALWEVQYKKLF.

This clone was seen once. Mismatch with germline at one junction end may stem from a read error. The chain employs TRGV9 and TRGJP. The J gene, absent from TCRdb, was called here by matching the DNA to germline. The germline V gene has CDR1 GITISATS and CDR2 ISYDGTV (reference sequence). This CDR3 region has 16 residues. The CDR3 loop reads CALREVEELGKKIKVF. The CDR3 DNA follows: TGTGCCTTGCGGGAGGTGGAAGAGTTGGGCAAAAAAATCAAGGTATTT.